A selection of T cell receptor beta chains follows, all from one sample in a study of cytomegalovirus exposure and HLA in healthy donors. This table comes from immunoSEQ multiplex PCR, and its TCRdb copy is limited to in-frame clones, with some not included. The data contain 100,000 to 150,000 clones, about 70% of them singletons. The material sequenced was PBMCs. Receptor source: a male donor in good health and CMV-seronegative. Both conserved end residues are trimmed from each CDR3.

TRBV4-1,ASSPTSGGIEQY
TRBV5-6,ASSPDREGYT
TRBV6-6,ASSVAQGAGEAF
TRBV7-8,ASSPGQGNTEAF
TRBV11-1,ASSLELAGGPGDTQY
TRBV7-8,ASSSSGGWGDTQY
TRBV7-6,ASSLGQAGNEQF
TRBV5-5,ASSLVPSVRQGGYEQY
TRBV18,ASSPLDRGTEAF
TRBV7-9,ASSGTGGWTEAF
TRBV28,AILTATEAF
TRBV28,ASSLGGTGGNTIY
TRBV10-3,AISGTGVDYGYT
TRBV5-1,ASSSRDRAGYT
TRBV5-6,ASSLGGSPGNIQY
TRBV19,ASWSRGPMNTEAF
TRBV19,ASTPTGPVQPQH
TRBV5-1,ASSSTGTELYGYT
TRBV19,ASSILRAGQGGEKLF
TRBV27,ASRRGRNTEAF
TRBV14,ASSQDPHRRTALH
TRBV5-4,ASSFLGQGNEQY
TRBV7-6,ASSLGLAGGGETQY
TRBV27,ASSRQGLDYNEQF
TRBV27,ASGTGNYGYT
TRBV29-1,SVEDMAGGYGYT
TRBV5-5,ASSLLLLVDNEQF
TRBV2,ASSDRDQETQY
TRBV9,ASSPQGATNEKLF
TRBV9,ASSRQGAGYGYT
TRBV20-1,SGSYGTQY
TRBV5-1,ASSANRGSGANVLT
TRBV7-9,ASSPEGINYEQY
TRBV28,ASRRKTGGSTDTQY
TRBV7-9,SSSVLGGDTGELF
TRBV29-1,SVVGQAVGYGYT
TRBV27,ASSFRAGLGTDTQY
TRBV9,ASSVGRDTDTQY
TRBV7-2,ASSLRSRDSYGYT
TRBV28,ASRSTEAF
TRBV2,ASSEAAIAGGYYNEQF
TRBV7-3,ASSPLGQNYGYT
TRBV18,ASSLDRVSNQPQH
TRBV9,ASSLGGHYAGNTIY
TRBV29-1,SVEDQTSASYEQY
TRBV5-6,ASSLDSSGRIGSYEQY
TRBV2,ASSEPGRSSNQPQH
TRBV5-1,ASSQQNTGELF
TRBV30,AWTPGGQTQY
TRBV27,ASSPILTDFYGYT
TRBV11-2,ASSFPGGPDTQY
TRBV4-2,ASSPDGAGGTYEQY